Presented here are 10 T cell receptor beta chains from one specimen sequenced in a study of blood T cell repertoires in COVID-19. Using immunoSEQ multiplex PCR, the repertoire was profiled, and TCRdb retains in-frame clones only, with some absent. The sample holds 65,000 to 80,000 clones, around 91% seen once. The sample consisted of peripheral blood. The receptors derive from a human donor in a cohort sampled during active COVID-19.

This chain connects TRBV6-5 to TRBJ2-3; D gene uncertain. With 6 bases removed from V and 5 bases from J, the gap between germline ends came to 6 bases. The CDR3 length is 11 residues. Germline V gives CDR1 MNHEY, CDR2 SVGAGI. The DNA for the CDR3 is TGTGCCAGCAGGACACTAGATACGCAGTATTTT. Its protein product is CASRTLDTQYF.

This chain connects TRBV6-6 to TRBJ1-5; D perhaps matches TRBD1 (6 bases). The V end was cut by 4 bases, the J end by 6 bases, with 10 bases between. The CDR3 is made up of 13 amino acids. Germline V gene sequence: CDR1 MNHNY, CDR2 SVGAGI (reference sequence). In DNA form, the CDR3 reads TGTGCCAGCAGTTTGGACAGCCGTCAGCCCCAGCATTTT. This sequence encodes CASSLDSRQPQHF.

This clone appeared a few times. This chain uses TRBV19 with TRBJ1-1; no reliable D call. Germline V gene lookup returns CDR1 LNHDA and CDR2 SQIVND (reference sequence). The CDR3 covers 15 residues. The V gene lost 5 bases and the J gene lost 4 bases, with 17 bases spanning the gap. CDR3 in DNA: TGTGCCAGTAGTCCCCTCGGGGTTCCGGCCACTGAAGCTTTCTTT. Protein product: CASSPLGVPATEAFF.

The chain joins TRBV12-3 or TRBV12-4 to TRBJ1-2; TRBD1 might be the D (6 bases). V was shortened by 5 bases and J by 9 bases, with 13 bases between the two germline ends. The CDR3 has 12 residues. This CDR3 is CASSQQGWSYTF. Here the CDR3 DNA reads TGTGCCAGCAGTCAACAGGGTTGGAGCTACACCTTC.

J is TRBJ1-2 and V is TRBV7-3; 9 bases map to TRBD1. This CDR3 has 16 residues. Germline V gene sequence: CDR1 SGHTA, CDR2 FQGTGA. J lost 8 bases, V lost 0 bases, and 10 bases had no gene match. Here the CDR3 reads CASSLTVTGGPEGYTF. The DNA for the CDR3 is TGTGCCAGCAGCTTAACAGTTACAGGGGGCCCCGAAGGCTACACCTTC.

This rearrangement joins TRBV7-9 to TRBJ2-2, with TRBD1 identical over 9 bases. The V segment lost 5 bases and the J segment 4 bases; nucleotides outside the gene matches: 5. This CDR3 spans 15 amino acids. Germline lookup yields CDR1 SEHNR and CDR2 FQNEAQ (reference sequence). The CDR3 sequence: CASSVGTGSTGELFF. DNA for the CDR3: TGTGCCAGCAGCGTAGGGACAGGGAGCACCGGGGAGCTGTTTTTT.

In its sample, this clone was seen once. The V call is TRBV7-2, the J call TRBJ2-1; 10 positions match TRBD2. The CDR3 totals 14 residues. V shed 5 bases and J 6 bases; nucleotides not matched to a gene: 4. CDR1 is SGHTA and CDR2 is FQGNSA in the germline V gene. CDR3: CASSLGLASNEQFF. Written as DNA, the CDR3 is TGTGCCAGCAGCCTGGGACTAGCGTCCAATGAGCAGTTCTTC.

The chain links TRBV12-3 or TRBV12-4 to TRBJ1-1; D is unclear. The CDR3 is 13 amino acids. V was trimmed by 3 bases and J by 2 bases, leaving 7 bases between them. CDR3 coding DNA: TGTGCCAGCAGTTTCAACAGAAACACTGAAGCTTTCTTT. The encoded protein is CASSFNRNTEAFF.

The chain couples TRBV29-1 to TRBJ2-3; weak D call: TRBD1 (5 bases). Trimming removed 7 bases from V and 2 bases from J, with 19 bases in between. The germline V gene has CDR1 SQVTM and CDR2 ANQGSEA. The CDR3 totals 15 residues. Written as DNA, the CDR3 is TGCAGCGCTAAAAAGGGGTTTACCAACACAGATACGCAGTATTTT. This translates into CSAKKGFTNTDTQYF.

The CDR3 DNA sequence: TGCGCCAGCAGCCAGGGGTCTGGACAGGGTTGGGATACGCAGTATTTT. Encoded protein: CASSQGSGQGWDTQYF. The chain employs TRBV4-3 and TRBJ2-3, with 8 bases that match TRBD1. Unmatched junction bases numbered 11, after V lost 3 bases and J lost 6 bases. The CDR3 runs 16 residues. Germline V gene sequence: CDR1 LGHNA, CDR2 YSLEER.